What follows is one T cell receptor (beta chain) and its context. Its antigen is unidentified. This sample stems from a study of T-cell memory formation after mild COVID-19. Study-level results: That cross-reactive memory joined was suggested by some responding clones appearing in pre-infection memory. Chiefly within CM and EM were the contracting CD4+ clones; CD8+ ones were within EMRA.

TCRdb analysed the 5' RACE reads with MiXCR anew, one entry per CDR3 protein. This sample has about 39,000 distinct CDR3 sequences, with 6% to 7.5% found just once. The germline V gene has CDR1 MNHNY and CDR2 SVGAGI (reference sequence). This CDR3 comprises 13 residues. Deletions cut 8 bases from V and 0 bases from J, with 8 bases between. The chain is built from TRBV6-6 and TRBJ1-3; D perhaps matches TRBD1 (5 bases). Sequenced input: PBMCs or a T cell subset sorted from them (not recorded which). This receptor was taken from an adult who had mild COVID-19 (a few samples of this study predate the infection). Cell type and time point are not known. The chain's CDR3 is CASGGSSGNTIYF. CDR3 in DNA: TGTGCCAGCGGGGGGTCCTCTGGAAACACCATATATTTT.